This paragraph reports one TCR beta chain. The source of the sample is a study of shared clonotypes between healthy human individuals. This CDR3 spans 11 amino acids. Germline V gives CDR1 LGHNT, CDR2 FRNRAP. The table came from immunoSEQ multiplex PCR; TCRdb's copy has only in-frame clones and leaves some out. Among about 490,000 clones listed, 75% to 85% were seen once. The sequencing sample was made of PBMCs. J is TRBJ2-5 and V is TRBV12-5, with D maybe TRBD1 (5 bases). This clonotype originated in a woman between 40 and 55 years old in good health. Some clones in this sample may be carry-over from other donors' samples. The chain's CDR3 is CALSREETQYF. DNA for the CDR3: TGTGCCCTCAGCAGGGAAGAGACCCAGTACTTC.